This T cell receptor beta chain is from a study of OX40 agonist ivuxolimab in advanced cancers. Study details: Patients in dose escalation had liver, melanoma, kidney or head and neck cancers. Partial responses were recorded for three patients, including one with hepatocellular carcinoma and two with cutaneous melanoma. Overall study findings and caveats: Some of the nonresponding patients also showed low levels of normalized T-cell clonal expansion.

Using immunoSEQ multiplex PCR, the repertoire was profiled, and TCRdb retains in-frame clones only, with some absent. The table lists roughly 46,000 clones, about 91% of them singletons. Germline V gene sequence: CDR1 SGDLS, CDR2 YYNGEE. V was trimmed by 0 bases and J by 0 bases, leaving 10 bases between them. The CDR3 totals 16 residues. A note on this clone: Its antigen is still unknown.

This rearrangement joins TRBV9 to TRBJ1-3; D is undetermined. Sequenced material: CD4+ or CD8+ T cells sorted from blood, taken in a trial of the OX40 agonist ivuxolimab. This TCR was sampled from an adult with an advanced solid tumor such as melanoma, head and neck, liver or kidney cancer. CDR3 DNA sequence: TGTGCCAGCAGCGTAGGAGCGGCATCCTCTGGAAACACCATATATTTT. It is translated as CASSVGAASSGNTIYF.